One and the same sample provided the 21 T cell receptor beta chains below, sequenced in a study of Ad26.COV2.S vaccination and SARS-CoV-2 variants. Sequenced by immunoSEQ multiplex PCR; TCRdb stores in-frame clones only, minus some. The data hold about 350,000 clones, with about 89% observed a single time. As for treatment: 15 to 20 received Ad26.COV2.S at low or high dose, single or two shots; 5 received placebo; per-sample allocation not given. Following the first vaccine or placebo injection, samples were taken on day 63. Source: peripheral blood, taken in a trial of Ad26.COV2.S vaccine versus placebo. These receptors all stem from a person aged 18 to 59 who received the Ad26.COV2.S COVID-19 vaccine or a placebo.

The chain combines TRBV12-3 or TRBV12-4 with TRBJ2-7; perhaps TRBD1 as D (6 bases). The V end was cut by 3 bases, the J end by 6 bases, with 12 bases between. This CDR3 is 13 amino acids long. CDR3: CASSFMGQSEQYF. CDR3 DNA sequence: TGTGCCAGCAGTTTCATGGGACAATCCGAGCAGTACTTC.

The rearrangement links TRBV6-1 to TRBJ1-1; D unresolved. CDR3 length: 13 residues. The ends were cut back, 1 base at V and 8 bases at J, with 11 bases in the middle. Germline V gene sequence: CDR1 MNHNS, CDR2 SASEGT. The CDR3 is CASSEGAAQEAFF. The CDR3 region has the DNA TGTGCCAGCAGTGAAGGGGCAGCACAAGAAGCTTTCTTT.

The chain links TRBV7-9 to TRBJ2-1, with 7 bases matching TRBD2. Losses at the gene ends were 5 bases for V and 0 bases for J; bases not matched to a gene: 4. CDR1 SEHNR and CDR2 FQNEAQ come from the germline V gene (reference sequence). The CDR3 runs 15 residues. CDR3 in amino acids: CASSPERDSYNEQFF. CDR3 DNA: TGTGCCAGCAGCCCGGAGCGGGACTCCTACAATGAGCAGTTCTTC. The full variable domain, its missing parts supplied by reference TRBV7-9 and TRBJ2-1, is DTGVSQNPRHKITKRGQNVTFRCDPISEHNRLYWYRQTLGQGPEFLTYFQNEAQLEKSRLLSDRFSAERPKGSFSTLEIQRTEQGDSAMYLCASSPERDSYNEQFFGPGTRLTVL.

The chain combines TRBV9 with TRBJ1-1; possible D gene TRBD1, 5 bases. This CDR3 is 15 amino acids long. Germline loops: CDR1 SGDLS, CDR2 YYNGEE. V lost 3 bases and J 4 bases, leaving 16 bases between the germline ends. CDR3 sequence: CASSEGQWGPTEAFF. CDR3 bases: TGTGCCAGCAGCGAGGGGCAATGGGGCCCCACTGAAGCTTTCTTT.

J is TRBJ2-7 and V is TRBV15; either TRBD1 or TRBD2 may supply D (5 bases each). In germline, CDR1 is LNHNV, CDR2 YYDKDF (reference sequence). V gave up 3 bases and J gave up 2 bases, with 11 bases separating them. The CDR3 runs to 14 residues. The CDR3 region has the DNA TGTGCCACCAGCAGTATGACGGGACCCTACGAGCAGTACTTC. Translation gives CATSSMTGPYEQYF.

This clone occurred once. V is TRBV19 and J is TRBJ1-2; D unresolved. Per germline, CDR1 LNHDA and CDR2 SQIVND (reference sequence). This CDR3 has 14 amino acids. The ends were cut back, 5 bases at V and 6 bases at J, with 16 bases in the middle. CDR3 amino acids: CASSPPGAFDGYTF. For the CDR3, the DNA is TGTGCCAGTAGTCCGCCCGGAGCCTTTGATGGCTACACCTTC.

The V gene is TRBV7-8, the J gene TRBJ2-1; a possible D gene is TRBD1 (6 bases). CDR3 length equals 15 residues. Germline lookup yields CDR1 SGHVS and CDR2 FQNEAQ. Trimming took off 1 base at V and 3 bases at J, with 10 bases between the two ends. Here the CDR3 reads CASSLGRTDYNEQFF. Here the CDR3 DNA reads TGTGCCAGCAGCTTAGGGAGGACAGACTACAATGAGCAGTTCTTC.

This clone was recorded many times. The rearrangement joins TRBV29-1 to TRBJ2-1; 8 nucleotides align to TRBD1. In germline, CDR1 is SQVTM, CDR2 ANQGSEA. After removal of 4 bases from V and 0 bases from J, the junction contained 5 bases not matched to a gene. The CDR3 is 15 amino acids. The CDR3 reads CSVAQQGASYNEQFF. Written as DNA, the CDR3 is TGCAGCGTTGCCCAGCAGGGGGCCTCCTACAATGAGCAGTTCTTC.

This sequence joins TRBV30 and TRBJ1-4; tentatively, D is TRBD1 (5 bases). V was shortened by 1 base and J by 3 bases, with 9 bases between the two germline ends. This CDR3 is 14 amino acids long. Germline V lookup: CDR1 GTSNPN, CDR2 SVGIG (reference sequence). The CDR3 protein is CAWSDSGPNEKLFF. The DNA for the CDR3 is TGTGCCTGGAGTGACTCGGGGCCTAATGAAAAACTGTTTTTT.

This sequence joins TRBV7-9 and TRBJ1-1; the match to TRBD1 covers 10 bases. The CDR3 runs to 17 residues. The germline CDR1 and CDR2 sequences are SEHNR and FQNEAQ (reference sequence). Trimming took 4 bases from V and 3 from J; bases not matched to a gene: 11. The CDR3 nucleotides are TGTGCCAGCAGCTCCGGGACAGGGGTCTATAGGGACACTGAAGCTTTCTTT. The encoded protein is CASSSGTGVYRDTEAFF.

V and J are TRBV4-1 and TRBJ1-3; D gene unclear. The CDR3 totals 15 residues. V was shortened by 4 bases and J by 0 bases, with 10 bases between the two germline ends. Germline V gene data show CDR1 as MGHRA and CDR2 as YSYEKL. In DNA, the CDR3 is TGCGCCAGCAGCCGCACGTACTCCTCTGGAAACACCATATATTTT. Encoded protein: CASSRTYSSGNTIYF.

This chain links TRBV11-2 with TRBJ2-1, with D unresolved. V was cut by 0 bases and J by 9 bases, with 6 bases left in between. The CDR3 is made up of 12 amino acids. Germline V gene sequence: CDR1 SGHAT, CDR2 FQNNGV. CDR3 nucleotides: TGTGCCAGCAGCTTAGAGGCATCTGAGCAGTTCTTC. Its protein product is CASSLEASEQFF. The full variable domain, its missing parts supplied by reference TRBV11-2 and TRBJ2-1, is EAGVAQSPRYKIIEKRQSVAFWCNPISGHATLYWYQQILGQGPKLLIQFQNNGVVDDSQLPKDRFSAERLKGVDSTLKIQPAKLEDSAVYLCASSLEASEQFFGPGTRLTVL.

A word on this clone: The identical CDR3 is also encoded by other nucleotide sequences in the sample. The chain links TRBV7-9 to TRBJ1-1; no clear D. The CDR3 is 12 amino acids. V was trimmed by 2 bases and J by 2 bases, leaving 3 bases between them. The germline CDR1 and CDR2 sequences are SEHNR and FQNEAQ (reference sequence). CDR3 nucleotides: TGTGCCAGCAGCTTAATTAACACTGAAGCTTTCTTT. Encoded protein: CASSLINTEAFF.

The CDR3 sequence: CASHASGRQTDTQYF. The CDR3 DNA sequence: TGTGCCAGCCACGCTAGCGGGAGACAGACAGATACGCAGTATTTT. The rearrangement uses TRBV28 and TRBJ2-3, with 10 bases that match TRBD2. The CDR3 totals 15 residues. Germline V lookup: CDR1 MDHEN, CDR2 SYDVKM. The junction had 8 bases not matched to a gene; V was cut back by 8 bases and J by 3 bases.

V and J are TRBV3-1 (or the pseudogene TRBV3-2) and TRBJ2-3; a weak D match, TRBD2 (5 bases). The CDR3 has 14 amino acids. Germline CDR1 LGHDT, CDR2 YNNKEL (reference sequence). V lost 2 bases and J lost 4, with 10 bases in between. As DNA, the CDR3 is TGTGCCAGCAGCCAATCGACGAGGGCAGATACGCAGTATTTT. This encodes CASSQSTRADTQYF.

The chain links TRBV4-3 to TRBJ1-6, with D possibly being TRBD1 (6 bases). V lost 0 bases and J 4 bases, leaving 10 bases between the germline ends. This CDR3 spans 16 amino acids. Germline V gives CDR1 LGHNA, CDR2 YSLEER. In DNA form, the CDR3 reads TGCGCCAGCAGCCAAGACCTACAGGGTTATAATTCACCCCTCCACTTT. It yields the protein CASSQDLQGYNSPLHF.

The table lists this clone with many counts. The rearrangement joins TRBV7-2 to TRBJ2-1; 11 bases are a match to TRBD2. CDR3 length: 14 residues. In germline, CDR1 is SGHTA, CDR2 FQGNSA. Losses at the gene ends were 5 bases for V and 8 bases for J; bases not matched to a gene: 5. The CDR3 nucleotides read TGTGCCAGCAGCGCTAGCGGGGGGTACGATGAGCAGTTCTTC. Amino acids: CASSASGGYDEQFF.

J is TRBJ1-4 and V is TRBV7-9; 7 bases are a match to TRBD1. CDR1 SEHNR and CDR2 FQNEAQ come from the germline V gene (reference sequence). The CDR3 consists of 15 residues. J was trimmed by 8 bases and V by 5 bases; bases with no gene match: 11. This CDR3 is CASSPPDRESEKLFF. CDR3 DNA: TGTGCCAGCAGCCCCCCCGACAGGGAAAGCGAAAAACTGTTTTTT.

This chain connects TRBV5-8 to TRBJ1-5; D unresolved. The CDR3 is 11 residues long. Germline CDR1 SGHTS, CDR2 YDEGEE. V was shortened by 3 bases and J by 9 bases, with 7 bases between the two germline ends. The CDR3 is CASSSRSPQHF. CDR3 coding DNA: TGTGCCAGCAGCTCGAGATCGCCCCAGCATTTT.

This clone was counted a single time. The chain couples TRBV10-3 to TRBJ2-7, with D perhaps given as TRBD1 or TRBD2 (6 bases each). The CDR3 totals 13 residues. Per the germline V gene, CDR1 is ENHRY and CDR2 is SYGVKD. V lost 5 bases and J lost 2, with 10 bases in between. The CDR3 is CAISKGGTYEQYF. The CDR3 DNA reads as TGTGCCATCAGTAAGGGGGGAACCTACGAGCAGTACTTC.

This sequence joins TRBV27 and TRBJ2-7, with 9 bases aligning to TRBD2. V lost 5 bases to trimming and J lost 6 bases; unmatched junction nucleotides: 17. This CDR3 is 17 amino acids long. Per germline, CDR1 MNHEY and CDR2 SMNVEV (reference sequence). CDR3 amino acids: CASSTLRGGLASGEQYF. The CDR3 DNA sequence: TGTGCCAGCAGTACTTTAAGGGGGGGACTAGCATCAGGCGAGCAGTACTTC.